These 24 T cell receptor beta chains came from one sample sequenced in a study of patients and donors after allogeneic stem cell transplantation. TCRdb analysed the RT-PCR reads with MiXCR anew, one entry per CDR3 protein. The sample gives 100,000 to 120,000 distinct CDR3 sequences, around 35% of which show up once; around 25% is in the top ten. Input material: blood, either unsorted or a sorted T cell fraction (not recorded which). The source is a human donor who was either an allogeneic HSCT recipient or a stem cell or donor lymphocyte infusion donor (not recorded which). It is not recorded whose cells these are; they may come from a transplant donor.

The gene calls are TRBV14 and TRBJ2-1; TRBD2 matches 14 bases. Trimming at V came to 4 bases and at J to 9 bases, leaving 17 bases not matched to a gene. Looked up from germline, CDR1 is SGHDN and CDR2 is FVKESK. There are 19 residues in the CDR3. CDR3 region: CASSRGLAGVSPHDGEQFF. The CDR3 DNA reads TGTGCCAGCAGCCGGGGACTAGCGGGAGTTTCCCCACACGACGGTGAGCAGTTCTTC.

This clonotype was seen only a few times. The chain combines TRBV30 with TRBJ1-6; D is uncertain. V was pared by 1 base and J by 5 bases, with 15 bases between. Germline CDR1 GTSNPN, CDR2 SVGIG (reference sequence). This CDR3 is built from 16 residues. The CDR3 loop is CAWSAVGLRNNSPLHF. CDR3 DNA: TGTGCCTGGAGTGCCGTGGGGTTAAGGAATAATTCACCCCTCCACTTT.

As DNA, the CDR3 is TGTGCCAGCAGTCCGCCCCTTGGTAAGCGCCACTACGAGCAGTACTTC. Amino acid sequence: CASSPPLGKRHYEQYF. The rearrangement uses TRBV12-3 or TRBV12-4 and TRBJ2-7; D gene ambiguous. CDR3 length: 16 residues. V was trimmed by 5 bases and J by 3 bases, leaving 20 bases between them.

The chain recombines TRBV28 with TRBJ1-5; D is ambiguous. Germline V gene data show CDR1 as MDHEN and CDR2 as SYDVKM. With 2 bases removed from V and 1 base from J, the gap between germline ends came to 9 bases. This CDR3 is built from 15 residues. DNA for the CDR3: TGTGCCAGCAGTTTAGGCGGGGAAAGCAATCAGCCCCAGCATTTT. This gives the protein CASSLGGESNQPQHF.

The chain recombines TRBV10-2 with TRBJ2-2, with TRBD1 identical over 8 bases. There are 14 residues in the CDR3. Germline V CDR1 and CDR2: WSHSY, SAAADI. The trim removed 6 bases at V and 6 bases at J, leaving 6 bases unmatched. The DNA of the CDR3 is TGCGCCAGCAGCGGACAGGGAAGCGCCGGGGAGCTGTTTTTT. Translated, it gives CASSGQGSAGELFF.

This sequence joins TRBV28 and TRBJ2-3; TRBD2 aligns across 12 bases. There are 17 residues in the CDR3. CDR1 is MDHEN, CDR2 SYDVKM, per germline. Trimming removed 5 bases from V and 4 bases from J; junction bases left unmatched: 10. This chain's CDR3 is CASSDWTSGTRPDTQYF. The CDR3, as DNA: TGTGCCAGCAGTGACTGGACTAGCGGGACAAGACCAGATACGCAGTATTTT. Full variable domain (rest looked up from reference TRBV28 and TRBJ2-3): DVKVTQSSRYLVKRTGEKVFLECVQDMDHENMFWYRQDPGLGLRLIYFSYDVKMKEKGDIPEGYSVSREKKERFSLILESASTNQTSMYLCASSDWTSGTRPDTQYFGPGTRLTVL.

V is TRBV15 and J is TRBJ1-5; TRBD1 aligns across 7 bases. This CDR3 has 15 amino acids. The germline V gene has CDR1 LNHNV and CDR2 YYDKDF (reference sequence). The trim removed 4 bases at V and 7 bases at J, leaving 10 bases unmatched. CDR3 in amino acids: CATSNLQGMLQPQHF. The CDR3 DNA sequence: TGTGCCACCAGCAATTTACAGGGGATGTTGCAGCCCCAGCATTTT.

In this sample, this clonotype turned up a few times. The chain employs TRBV30 and TRBJ1-2; D unclear. The CDR3 length is 13 residues. The V and J ends lost 0 bases and 7 bases respectively, with 12 bases between them. Germline CDR1 and CDR2: GTSNPN and SVGIG (reference sequence). CDR3 sequence: CAWSVPIVSGYTF. The CDR3 nucleotides read TGTGCCTGGAGTGTACCAATCGTGAGTGGCTACACCTTC.

This chain joins TRBV11-1 and TRBJ2-3, with D perhaps TRBD1 (5 bases). The germline V gene encodes CDR1 SGHAT and CDR2 FQDESV (reference sequence). The CDR3 loop spans 16 amino acids. Trimming left V 2 bases short and J 2 bases short, with 14 bases between. The CDR3 bases are TGTGCCAGCAGCTTATATCGGCAGGGCCTCACAGATACGCAGTATTTT. Translating gives CASSLYRQGLTDTQYF.

The gene calls are TRBV12-3 or TRBV12-4 and TRBJ1-3, with D uncertain. The CDR3 spans 11 residues. V was trimmed by 3 bases and J by 7 bases, leaving 4 bases between them. CDR3 region: CASSFGNTIYF. The CDR3 nucleotides read TGTGCCAGCAGTTTCGGGAACACCATATATTTT.

V usage is TRBV25-1 and J usage is TRBJ1-2; D perhaps matches TRBD1 (6 bases). This CDR3 has 13 residues. Trimming cost V 5 bases and J 2 bases, with 9 bases left between them. Germline values: CDR1 MGHDK, CDR2 SYGVNS. The CDR3 loop is CASSLQGNYGYTF. In DNA, the CDR3 is TGTGCCAGCAGTTTACAGGGAAACTATGGCTACACCTTC.

V gene TRBV5-5 combines with J gene TRBJ1-5; tentative D call: TRBD1 (5 bases). The CDR3 covers 13 residues. Germline V lookup: CDR1 SGHKS, CDR2 YYEKEE (reference sequence). The V end was cut by 4 bases, the J end by 3 bases, with 8 bases between. The CDR3 is CASSRDPNQPQHF. The CDR3 DNA is TGTGCCAGCAGCCGGGACCCCAATCAGCCCCAGCATTTT.

The V gene is TRBV29-1, the J gene TRBJ2-7, with D possibly matching TRBD2 (6 bases). This CDR3 has 13 amino acids. V lost 5 bases and J lost 4, with 15 bases in between. Germline V gene sequence: CDR1 SQVTM, CDR2 ANQGSEA. Here the CDR3 DNA reads TGCAGCGTTTCGACTAGTACCCTATACGAGCAGTACTTC. Translation: CSVSTSTLYEQYF.

This clonotype was observed a handful of times. The rearrangement links TRBV6-5 to TRBJ2-5; 8 positions match TRBD2. With V trimmed by 0 bases and J by 6 bases, 12 bases remained unmatched. The CDR3 extends over 17 amino acids. CDR1 is MNHEY, CDR2 SVGAGI, per germline. The CDR3, as DNA: TGTGCCAGCAGTTACTCGAAGTCAGGGACTAGTTTTCAGACCCAGTACTTC. Translated: CASSYSKSGTSFQTQYF.

CDR3: CASSLIGRLDTQYF. The CDR3 DNA follows: TGTGCCAGCAGCTTAATAGGCCGCCTGGATACGCAGTATTTT. J is TRBJ2-3 and V is TRBV7-2; D not resolved. The CDR3 spans 14 residues. V was trimmed by 2 bases and J by 6 bases, leaving 12 bases between them. Germline V gene data show CDR1 as SGHTA and CDR2 as FQGNSA.

This clonotype came up a few times. The chain joins TRBV7-9 to TRBJ1-5; D gene unclear. The V end was cut by 5 bases, the J end by 7 bases, with 15 bases between. In germline, CDR1 is SEHNR, CDR2 FQNEAQ (reference sequence). There are 14 residues in the CDR3. The CDR3, as DNA: TGTGCCAGCAGCGCTGGCCAGGTGGTCCAGCCCCAGCATTTT. It specifies CASSAGQVVQPQHF. Full variable domain (remainder filled in from reference TRBV7-9 and TRBJ1-5): DTGVSQNPRHKITKRGQNVTFRCDPISEHNRLYWYRQTLGQGPEFLTYFQNEAQLEKSRLLSDRFSAERPKGSFSTLEIQRTEQGDSAMYLCASSAGQVVQPQHFGDGTRLSIL.

The V and J genes are TRBV29-1 and TRBJ2-4; weak D call: TRBD1 (5 bases). Between the trimmed V and J ends, which lost 1 base and 4 bases, there was a span of 8 bases. CDR1 SQVTM and CDR2 ANQGSEA come from the germline V gene. This CDR3 is 13 amino acids long. Here the CDR3 DNA reads TGCAGCGTTGAAGCAGGGTTAAAAAACATTCAGTACTTC. Protein: CSVEAGLKNIQYF.

The table lists this clonotype with a few counts. The chain is built from TRBV7-9 and TRBJ2-1, with 9 bases matching TRBD2. This CDR3 spans 15 amino acids. Germline V gene sequence: CDR1 SEHNR, CDR2 FQNEAQ (reference sequence). With 3 bases clipped from V and 8 bases from J, the junction kept 8 bases outside the gene matches. The CDR3 spells CASSFSASGVHEQFF. The CDR3 region has the DNA TGTGCCAGCAGCTTCTCCGCTAGCGGGGTTCATGAGCAGTTCTTC.

The CDR3 nucleotides read TGCAGCGTGTCGGTTTCCTATAATTCACCCCTCCACTTT. Translating gives CSVSVSYNSPLHF. The V gene is TRBV29-1, the J gene TRBJ1-6; no clear D gene. Trimming removed 6 bases at V and 1 base at J, with 7 bases between. This CDR3 is 13 amino acids long. The germline V gene encodes CDR1 SQVTM and CDR2 ANQGSEA.

The chain joins TRBV20-1 to TRBJ2-1; 9 positions agree with TRBD2. The CDR3 loop spans 16 amino acids. The J segment lost 5 bases and the V segment lost 6 bases, leaving 14 bases of the junction unmatched. Germline V gene data show CDR1 as DFQATT and CDR2 as SNEGSKA (reference sequence). The CDR3 coding sequence is TGCAGTGCCCACAGGGCCGGGACTAGCCCAAACAATGAGCAGTTCTTC. Translated, it gives CSAHRAGTSPNNEQFF.

V gene TRBV5-1 combines with J gene TRBJ2-3; D is undetermined. Trimming stripped 1 base from V and 3 bases from J, with 12 bases between. This CDR3 region has 15 residues. The V gene's germline CDR1 is SGHRS and CDR2 YFSETQ. CDR3 region: CASSLMGYGTDTQYF. Here the CDR3 DNA reads TGCGCCAGCAGCTTGATGGGGTACGGTACAGATACGCAGTATTTT.

This clonotype was detected a few times. The V gene is TRBV7-9, the J gene TRBJ2-1; D not resolved. The CDR3 sequence is 13 residues long. Germline lookup yields CDR1 SEHNR and CDR2 FQNEAQ (reference sequence). V lost 6 bases and J lost 4, with 10 bases in between. The CDR3 bases are TGTGCCAGCAGTGTCGGTATATACAATGAGCAGTTCTTC. This codes for CASSVGIYNEQFF.

This clonotype has a handful of counts. The chain joins TRBV6-5 to TRBJ1-6; D gene ambiguous. Germline values: CDR1 MNHEY, CDR2 SVGAGI. CDR3 length: 14 amino acids. Trimming removed 7 bases from V and 8 bases from J, with 15 bases in between. DNA of the CDR3: TGTGCCAGCATCCCGCGCGCGGGTTATTCACCCCTCCACTTT. Translated, it gives CASIPRAGYSPLHF.

V and J are TRBV28 and TRBJ1-2, with D hard to call. Trimming pared 7 bases from V and 8 bases from J, leaving 17 bases between. The CDR3 extends over 13 amino acids. CDR1 is MDHEN, CDR2 SYDVKM, per germline. The CDR3 sequence is CASTSVTLGGYTF. CDR3 in DNA: TGTGCCAGCACCTCAGTCACGCTCGGCGGCTACACCTTC.